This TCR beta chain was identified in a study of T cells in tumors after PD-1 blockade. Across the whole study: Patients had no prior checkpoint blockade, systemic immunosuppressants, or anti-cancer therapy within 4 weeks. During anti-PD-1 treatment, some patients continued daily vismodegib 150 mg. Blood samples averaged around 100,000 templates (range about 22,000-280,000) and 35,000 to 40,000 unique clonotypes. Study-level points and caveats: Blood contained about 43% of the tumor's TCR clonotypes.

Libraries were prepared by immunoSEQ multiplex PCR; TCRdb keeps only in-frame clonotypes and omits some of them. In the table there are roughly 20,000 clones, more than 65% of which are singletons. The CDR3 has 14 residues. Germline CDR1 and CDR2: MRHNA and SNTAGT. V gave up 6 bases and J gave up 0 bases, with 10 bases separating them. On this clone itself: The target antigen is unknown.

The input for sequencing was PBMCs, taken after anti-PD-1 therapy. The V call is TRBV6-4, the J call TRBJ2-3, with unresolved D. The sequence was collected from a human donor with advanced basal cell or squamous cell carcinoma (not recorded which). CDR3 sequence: CASRPQPSTDTQYF. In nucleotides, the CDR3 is TGTGCCAGCAGACCCCAGCCTAGCACAGATACGCAGTATTTT.